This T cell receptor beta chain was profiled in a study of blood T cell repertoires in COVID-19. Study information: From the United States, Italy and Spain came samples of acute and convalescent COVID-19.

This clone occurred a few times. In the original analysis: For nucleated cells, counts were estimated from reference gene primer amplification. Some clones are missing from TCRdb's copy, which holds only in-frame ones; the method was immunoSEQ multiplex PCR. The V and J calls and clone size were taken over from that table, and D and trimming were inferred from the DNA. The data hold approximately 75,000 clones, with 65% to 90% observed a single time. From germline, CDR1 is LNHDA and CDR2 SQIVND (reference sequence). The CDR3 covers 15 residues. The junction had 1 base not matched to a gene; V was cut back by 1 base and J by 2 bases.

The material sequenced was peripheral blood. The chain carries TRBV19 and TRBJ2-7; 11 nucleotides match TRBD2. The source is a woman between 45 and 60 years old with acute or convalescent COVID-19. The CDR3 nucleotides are TGTGCCAGTAGTATAGGACTAGCGGGGACCTACGAGCAGTACTTC. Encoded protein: CASSIGLAGTYEQYF.